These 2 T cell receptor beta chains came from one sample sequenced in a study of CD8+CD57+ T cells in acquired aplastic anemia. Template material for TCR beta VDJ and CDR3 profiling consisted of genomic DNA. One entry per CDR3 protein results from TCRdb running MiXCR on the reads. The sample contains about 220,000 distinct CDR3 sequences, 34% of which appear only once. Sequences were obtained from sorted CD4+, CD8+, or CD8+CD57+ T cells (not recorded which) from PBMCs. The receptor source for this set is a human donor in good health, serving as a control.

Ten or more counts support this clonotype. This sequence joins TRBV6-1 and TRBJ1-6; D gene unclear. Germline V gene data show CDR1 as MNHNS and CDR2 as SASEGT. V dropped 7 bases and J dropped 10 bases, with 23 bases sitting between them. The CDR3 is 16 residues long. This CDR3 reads CASIRSPGNSGSPLHF. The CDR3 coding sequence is TGTGCCAGCATCCGGAGTCCGGGTAACTCTGGGTCACCCCTCCACTTT.

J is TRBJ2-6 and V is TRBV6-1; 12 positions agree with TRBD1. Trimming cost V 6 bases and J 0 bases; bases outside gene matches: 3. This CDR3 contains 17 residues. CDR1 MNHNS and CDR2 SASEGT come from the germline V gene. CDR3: CASRGTGGVSGANVLTF. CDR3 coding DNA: TGTGCCAGCAGGGGGACAGGGGGCGTCTCTGGGGCCAACGTCCTGACTTTC.